These 5 T cell receptor beta chains came from one sample sequenced in a study of T cells of healthy individuals. TCRdb re-called the 5' RACE reads through MiXCR, storing one row per CDR3 protein. This sample has 53,000 or so distinct CDR3 sequences, with roughly 14% found just once. Receptor source: a human donor in good health.

This clonotype showed up many times. The V gene is TRBV7-2, the J gene TRBJ1-2, with 9 bases that match TRBD1. Germline CDR1 reads SGHTA; CDR2 reads FQGNSA. V lost 4 bases, J lost 8 bases, and 11 bases stayed unmatched. This CDR3 contains 15 residues. The CDR3 spells CASSSNRGLFDGYTF. In nucleotides, the CDR3 is TGTGCCAGCAGCTCCAACAGGGGGCTCTTCGACGGCTACACCTTC.

The chain carries TRBV3-1 and TRBJ2-2; 12 bases fit TRBD2. Germline assignment: CDR1 LGHDT and CDR2 YNNKEL (reference sequence). The CDR3 extends over 15 amino acids. V was clipped by 4 bases and J by 6 bases; unmatched bases: 3. This chain's CDR3 is CASSRLAGVAGELFF. In DNA form, the CDR3 reads TGTGCCAGCAGCCGACTAGCGGGAGTGGCCGGGGAGCTGTTTTTT.

The genes are TRBV19 and TRBJ1-5; 8 nucleotides align to TRBD1. Germline V gene lookup returns CDR1 LNHDA and CDR2 SQIVND (reference sequence). This CDR3 has 13 amino acids. V gave up 8 bases and J gave up 2 bases; unmatched junction bases: 2. The CDR3 nucleotides are TGTGCCAGTTGGACAGGGCGCAATCAGCCCCAGCATTTT. Translated: CASWTGRNQPQHF. Complete variable domain (other parts from reference TRBV19 and TRBJ1-5): DGGITQSPKYLFRKEGQNVTLSCEQNLNHDAMYWYRQDPGQGLRLIYYSQIVNDFQKGDIAEGYSVSREKKESFPLTVTSAQKNPTAFYLCASWTGRNQPQHFGDGTRLSIL.

This clonotype appeared many times. The V and J genes are TRBV27 and TRBJ1-2; D might be TRBD1 (6 bases). The CDR3 is made up of 13 amino acids. CDR1 and CDR2 (germline): MNHEY, SMNVEV (reference sequence). The V end was cut by 6 bases, the J end by 7 bases, with 15 bases between. Written as DNA, the CDR3 is TGTGCCAGCAGCCAATTGGGGGCGGTTGGCTACACCTTC. Translation: CASSQLGAVGYTF.

The chain combines TRBV7-2 with TRBJ2-1; maybe TRBD2 (5 bases). Germline values: CDR1 SGHTA, CDR2 FQGNSA. The CDR3 has 14 residues. The ends were cut back, 4 bases at V and 2 bases at J, with 9 bases in the middle. CDR3 bases: TGTGCCAGCAGCTCCCGGGATACCTACAATGAGCAGTTCTTC. Translated: CASSSRDTYNEQFF. Combining the CDR3 with reference TRBV7-2 and TRBJ2-1 gives the whole variable domain GAGVSQSPSNKVTEKGKDVELRCDPISGHTALYWYRQSLGQGLEFLIYFQGNSAPDKSGLPSDRFSAERTGGSVSTLTIQRTQQEDSAVYLCASSSRDTYNEQFFGPGTRLTVL.